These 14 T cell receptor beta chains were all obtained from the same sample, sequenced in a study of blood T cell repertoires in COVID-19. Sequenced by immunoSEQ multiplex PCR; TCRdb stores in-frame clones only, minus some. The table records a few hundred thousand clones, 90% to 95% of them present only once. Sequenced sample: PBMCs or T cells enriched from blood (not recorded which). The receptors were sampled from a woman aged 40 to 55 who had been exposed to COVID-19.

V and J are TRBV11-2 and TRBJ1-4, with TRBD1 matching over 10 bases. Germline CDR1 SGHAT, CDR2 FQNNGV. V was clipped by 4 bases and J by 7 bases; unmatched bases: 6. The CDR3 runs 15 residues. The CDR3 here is CASSYRQGASEKLFF. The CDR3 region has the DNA TGTGCCAGCAGCTACCGACAGGGGGCTTCTGAAAAACTGTTTTTT.

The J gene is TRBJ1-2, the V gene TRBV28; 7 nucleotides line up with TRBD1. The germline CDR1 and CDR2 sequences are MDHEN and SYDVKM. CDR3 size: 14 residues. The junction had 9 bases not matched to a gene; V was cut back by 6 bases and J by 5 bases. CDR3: CASRRTGTAYGYTF. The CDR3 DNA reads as TGTGCCAGCAGGAGGACTGGGACAGCTTATGGCTACACCTTC.

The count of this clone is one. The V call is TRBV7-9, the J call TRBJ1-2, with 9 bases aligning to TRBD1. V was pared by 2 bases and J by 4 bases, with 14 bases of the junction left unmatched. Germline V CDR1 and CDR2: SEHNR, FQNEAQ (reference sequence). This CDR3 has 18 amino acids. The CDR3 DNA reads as TGTGCCAGCAGCTTAATTCCGCCGGGACAGGGAGTGTTCTATGGCTACACCTTC. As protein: CASSLIPPGQGVFYGYTF.

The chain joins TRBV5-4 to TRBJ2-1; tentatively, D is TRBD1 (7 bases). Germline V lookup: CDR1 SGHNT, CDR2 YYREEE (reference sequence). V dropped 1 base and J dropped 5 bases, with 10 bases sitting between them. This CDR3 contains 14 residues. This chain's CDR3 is CASSLRGTDNEQFF. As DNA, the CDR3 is TGTGCCAGCAGCTTGCGGGGGACAGACAATGAGCAGTTCTTC.

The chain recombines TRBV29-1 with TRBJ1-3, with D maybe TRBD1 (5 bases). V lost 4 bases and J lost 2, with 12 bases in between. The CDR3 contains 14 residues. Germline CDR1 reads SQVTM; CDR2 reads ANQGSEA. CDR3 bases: TGCAGCGTTGTACGCGGGGCTGCTGGAAACACCATATATTTT. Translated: CSVVRGAAGNTIYF. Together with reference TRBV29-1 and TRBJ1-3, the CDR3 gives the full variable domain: SAVISQKPSRDICQRGTSLTIQCQVDSQVTMMFWYRQQPGQSLTLIATANQGSEATYESGFVIDKFPISRPNLTFSTLTVSNMSPEDSSIYLCSVVRGAAGNTIYFGEGSWLTVV.

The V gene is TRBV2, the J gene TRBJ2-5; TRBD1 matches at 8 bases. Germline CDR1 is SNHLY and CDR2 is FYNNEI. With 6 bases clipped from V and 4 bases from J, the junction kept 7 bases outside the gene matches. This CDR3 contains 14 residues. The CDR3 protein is CASSRDRGIETQYF. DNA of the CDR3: TGTGCCAGCAGCCGCGACAGGGGAATAGAGACCCAGTACTTC.

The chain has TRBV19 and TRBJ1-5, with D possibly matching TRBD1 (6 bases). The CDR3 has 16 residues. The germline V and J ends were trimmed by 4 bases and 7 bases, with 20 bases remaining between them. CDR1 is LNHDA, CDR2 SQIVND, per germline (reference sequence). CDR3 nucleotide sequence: TGTGCCAGTAGTAAACCGGACAGTTATTCCCCCCAGCCCCAGCATTTT. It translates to CASSKPDSYSPQPQHF.

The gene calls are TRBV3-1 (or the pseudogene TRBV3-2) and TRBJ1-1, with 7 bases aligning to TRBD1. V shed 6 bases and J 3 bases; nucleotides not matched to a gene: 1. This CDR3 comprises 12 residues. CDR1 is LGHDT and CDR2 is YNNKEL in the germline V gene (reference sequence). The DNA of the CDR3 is TGTGCCAGCAGTCAGGGGGACACTGAAGCTTTCTTT. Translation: CASSQGDTEAFF.

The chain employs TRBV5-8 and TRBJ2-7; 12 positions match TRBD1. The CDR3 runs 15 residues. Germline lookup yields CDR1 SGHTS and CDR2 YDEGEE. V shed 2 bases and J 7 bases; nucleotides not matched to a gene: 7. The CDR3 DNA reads TGTGCCAGCAGCTTCCGGGACAGGGGGCGAGGGGAGCAGTACTTC. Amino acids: CASSFRDRGRGEQYF.

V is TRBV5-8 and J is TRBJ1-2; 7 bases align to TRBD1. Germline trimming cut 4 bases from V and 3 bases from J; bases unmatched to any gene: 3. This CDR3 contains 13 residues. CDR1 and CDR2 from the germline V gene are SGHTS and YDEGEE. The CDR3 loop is CASSVGQDYGYTF. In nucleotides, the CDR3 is TGTGCCAGCAGCGTTGGACAGGACTATGGCTACACCTTC.

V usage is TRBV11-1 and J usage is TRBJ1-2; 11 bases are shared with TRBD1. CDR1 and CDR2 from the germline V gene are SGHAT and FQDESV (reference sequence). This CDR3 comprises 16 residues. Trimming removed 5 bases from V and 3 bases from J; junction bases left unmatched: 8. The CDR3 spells CASSRTGGAIDYGYTF. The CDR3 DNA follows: TGTGCCAGCAGCAGGACAGGGGGCGCGATCGACTATGGCTACACCTTC.

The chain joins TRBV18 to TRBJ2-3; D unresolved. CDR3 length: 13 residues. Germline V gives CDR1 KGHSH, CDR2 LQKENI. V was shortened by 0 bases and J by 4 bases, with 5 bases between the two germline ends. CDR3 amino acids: CASSPPAPDTQYF. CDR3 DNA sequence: TGTGCCAGCTCACCACCGGCCCCAGATACGCAGTATTTT.

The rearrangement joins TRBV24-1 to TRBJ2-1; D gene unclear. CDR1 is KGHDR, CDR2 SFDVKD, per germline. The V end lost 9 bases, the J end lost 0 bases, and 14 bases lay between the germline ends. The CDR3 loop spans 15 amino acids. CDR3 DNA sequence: TGTGCCACCGCATCGGGTCTTTCCTCCTACAATGAGCAGTTCTTC. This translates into CATASGLSSYNEQFF.

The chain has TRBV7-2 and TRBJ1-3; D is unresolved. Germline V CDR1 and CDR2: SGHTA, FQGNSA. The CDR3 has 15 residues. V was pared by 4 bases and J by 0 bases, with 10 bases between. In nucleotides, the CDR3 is TGTGCCAGCAGCTCCTACAGCTCCTCTGGAAACACCATATATTTT. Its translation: CASSSYSSSGNTIYF.